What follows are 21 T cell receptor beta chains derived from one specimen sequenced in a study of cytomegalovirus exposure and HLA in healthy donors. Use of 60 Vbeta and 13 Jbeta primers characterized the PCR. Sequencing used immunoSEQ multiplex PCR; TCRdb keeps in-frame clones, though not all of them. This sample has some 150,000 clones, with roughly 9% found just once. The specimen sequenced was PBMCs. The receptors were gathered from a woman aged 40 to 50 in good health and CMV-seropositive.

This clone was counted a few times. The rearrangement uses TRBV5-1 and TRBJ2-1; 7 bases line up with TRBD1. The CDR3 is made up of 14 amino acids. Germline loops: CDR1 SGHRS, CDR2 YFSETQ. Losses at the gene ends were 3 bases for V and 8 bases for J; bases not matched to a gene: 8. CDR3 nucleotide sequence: TGCGCCAGCAGCTCATTGACAGGGAGTGATGAGCAGTTCTTC. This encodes CASSSLTGSDEQFF.

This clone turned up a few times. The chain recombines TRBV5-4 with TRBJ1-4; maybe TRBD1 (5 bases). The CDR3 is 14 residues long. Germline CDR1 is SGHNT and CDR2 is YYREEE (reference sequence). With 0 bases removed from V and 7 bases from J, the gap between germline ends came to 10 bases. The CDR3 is CASSLAGRGEKLFF. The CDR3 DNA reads TGTGCCAGCAGCTTGGCAGGGAGGGGTGAAAAACTGTTTTTT.

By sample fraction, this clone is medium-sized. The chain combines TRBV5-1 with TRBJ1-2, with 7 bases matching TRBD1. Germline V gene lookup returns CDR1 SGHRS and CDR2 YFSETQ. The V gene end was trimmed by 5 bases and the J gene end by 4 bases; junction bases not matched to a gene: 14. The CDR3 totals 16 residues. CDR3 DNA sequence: TGCGCCAGCAGGGTCCCCGGGCTCCCAGGGGGCTATGGCTACACCTTC. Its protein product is CASRVPGLPGGYGYTF. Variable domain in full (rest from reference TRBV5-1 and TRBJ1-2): KAGVTQTPRYLIKTRGQQVTLSCSPISGHRSVSWYQQTPGQGLQFLFEYFSETQRNKGNFPGRFSGRQFSNSRSEMNVSTLELGDSALYLCASRVPGLPGGYGYTFGSGTRLTVV.

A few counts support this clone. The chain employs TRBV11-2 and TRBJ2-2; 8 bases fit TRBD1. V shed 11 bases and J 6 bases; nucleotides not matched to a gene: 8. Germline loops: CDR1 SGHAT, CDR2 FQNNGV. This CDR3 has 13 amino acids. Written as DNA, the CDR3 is TGTGCCTCGACAGGGGATAGGGCCGGGGAGCTGTTTTTT. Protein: CASTGDRAGELFF.

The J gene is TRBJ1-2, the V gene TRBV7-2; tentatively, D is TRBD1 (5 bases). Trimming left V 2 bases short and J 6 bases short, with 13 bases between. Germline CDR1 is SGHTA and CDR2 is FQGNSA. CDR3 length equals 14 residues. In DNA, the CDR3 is TGTGCCAGCAGCTTACAGGGATTACTGGATGGCTACACCTTC. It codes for CASSLQGLLDGYTF.

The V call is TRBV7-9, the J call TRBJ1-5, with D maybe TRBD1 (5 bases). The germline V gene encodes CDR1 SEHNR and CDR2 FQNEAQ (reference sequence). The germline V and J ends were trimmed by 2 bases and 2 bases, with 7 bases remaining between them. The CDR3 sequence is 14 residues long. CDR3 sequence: CASSLSQGNQPQHF. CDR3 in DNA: TGTGCCAGCAGCTTATCACAGGGCAATCAGCCCCAGCATTTT.

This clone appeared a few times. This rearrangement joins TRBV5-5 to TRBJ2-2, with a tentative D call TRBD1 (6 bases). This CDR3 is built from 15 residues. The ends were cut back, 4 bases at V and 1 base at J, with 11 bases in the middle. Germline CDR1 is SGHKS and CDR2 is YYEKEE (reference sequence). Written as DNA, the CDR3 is TGTGCCAGCAGCCCACGACAGGTGAACACCGGGGAGCTGTTTTTT. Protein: CASSPRQVNTGELFF.

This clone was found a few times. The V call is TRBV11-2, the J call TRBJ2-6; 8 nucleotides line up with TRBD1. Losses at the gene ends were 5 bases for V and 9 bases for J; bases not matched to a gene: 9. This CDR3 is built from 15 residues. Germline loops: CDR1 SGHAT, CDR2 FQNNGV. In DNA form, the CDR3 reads TGTGCCAGCAGCCTGACAGGGGCCCGGGGCAACGTCCTGACTTTC. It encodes CASSLTGARGNVLTF.

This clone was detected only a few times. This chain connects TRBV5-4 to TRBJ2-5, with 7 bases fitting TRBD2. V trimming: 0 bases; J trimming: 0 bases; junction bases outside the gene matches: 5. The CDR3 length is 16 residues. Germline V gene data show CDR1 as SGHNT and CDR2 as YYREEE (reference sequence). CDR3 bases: TGTGCCAGCAGCTTGGGGTTTCGGGGGGACCAAGAGACCCAGTACTTC. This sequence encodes CASSLGFRGDQETQYF.

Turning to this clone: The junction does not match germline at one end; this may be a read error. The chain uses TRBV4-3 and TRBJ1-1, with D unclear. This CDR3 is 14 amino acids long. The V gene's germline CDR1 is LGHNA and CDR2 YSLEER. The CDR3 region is CVSSLATVNTEAFF. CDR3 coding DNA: TGCGTCAGCAGCCTAGCGACGGTGAACACTGAAGCTTTCTTT.

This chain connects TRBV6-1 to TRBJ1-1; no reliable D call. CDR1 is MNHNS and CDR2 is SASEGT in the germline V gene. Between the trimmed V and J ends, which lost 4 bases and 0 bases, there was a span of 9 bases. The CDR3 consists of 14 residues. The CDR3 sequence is CASSVVRLNTEAFF. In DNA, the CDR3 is TGTGCCAGCAGTGTAGTTCGGTTGAACACTGAAGCTTTCTTT.

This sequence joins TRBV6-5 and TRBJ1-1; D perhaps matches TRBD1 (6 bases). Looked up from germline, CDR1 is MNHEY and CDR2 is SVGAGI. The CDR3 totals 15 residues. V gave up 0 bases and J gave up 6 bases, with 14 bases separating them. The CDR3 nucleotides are TGTGCCAGCAGTTACTCTGAGAGGGGGAAACCTGAAGCTTTCTTT. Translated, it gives CASSYSERGKPEAFF.

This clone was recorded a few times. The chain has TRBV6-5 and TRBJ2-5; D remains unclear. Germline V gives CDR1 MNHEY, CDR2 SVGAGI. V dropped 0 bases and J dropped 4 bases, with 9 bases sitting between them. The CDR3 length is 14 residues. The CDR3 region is CASSYSFSLETQYF. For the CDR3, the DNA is TGTGCCAGCAGTTACTCGTTTTCCCTAGAGACCCAGTACTTC.

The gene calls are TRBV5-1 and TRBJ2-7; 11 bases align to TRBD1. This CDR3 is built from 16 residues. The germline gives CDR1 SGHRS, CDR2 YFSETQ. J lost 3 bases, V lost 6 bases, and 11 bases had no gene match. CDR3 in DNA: TGCGCCAGCAACTCGCTACCGGGACAGGGGGACTACGAGCAGTACTTC. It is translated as CASNSLPGQGDYEQYF.

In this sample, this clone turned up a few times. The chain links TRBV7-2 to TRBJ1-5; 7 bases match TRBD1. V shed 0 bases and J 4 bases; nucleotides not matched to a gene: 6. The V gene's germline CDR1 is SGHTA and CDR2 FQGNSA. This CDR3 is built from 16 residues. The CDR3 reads CASSLAAQGLNQPQHF. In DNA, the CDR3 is TGTGCCAGCAGCTTAGCGGCACAGGGGCTGAATCAGCCCCAGCATTTT. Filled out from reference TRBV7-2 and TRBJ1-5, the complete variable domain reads GAGVSQSPSNKVTEKGKDVELRCDPISGHTALYWYRQSLGQGLEFLIYFQGNSAPDKSGLPSDRFSAERTGGSVSTLTIQRTQQEDSAVYLCASSLAAQGLNQPQHFGDGTRLSIL.

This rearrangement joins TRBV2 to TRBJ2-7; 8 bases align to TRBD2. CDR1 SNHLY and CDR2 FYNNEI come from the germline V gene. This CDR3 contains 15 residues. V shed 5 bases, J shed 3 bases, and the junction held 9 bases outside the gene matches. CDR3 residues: CASSQELAANYEQYF. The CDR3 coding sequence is TGTGCCAGCAGTCAAGAACTAGCGGCAAACTACGAGCAGTACTTC.

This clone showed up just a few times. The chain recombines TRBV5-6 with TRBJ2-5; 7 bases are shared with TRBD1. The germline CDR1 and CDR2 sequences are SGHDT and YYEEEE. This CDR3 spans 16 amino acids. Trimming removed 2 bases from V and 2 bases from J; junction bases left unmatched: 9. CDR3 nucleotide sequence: TGTGCCAGCAGCTTTCACCGGGACAGCTTACAAGAGACCCAGTACTTC. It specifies CASSFHRDSLQETQYF.

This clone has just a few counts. The CDR3 protein is CASSSSPGGYDQPQHF. The CDR3 coding sequence is TGTGCCAGCAGTTCCTCACCGGGGGGGTACGATCAGCCCCAGCATTTT. The rearrangement joins TRBV6-5 to TRBJ1-5, with a tentative D call TRBD1 (5 bases). This CDR3 region has 16 residues. Trimming stripped 4 bases from V and 5 bases from J, with 18 bases between. Germline CDR1 and CDR2: MNHEY and SVGAGI.

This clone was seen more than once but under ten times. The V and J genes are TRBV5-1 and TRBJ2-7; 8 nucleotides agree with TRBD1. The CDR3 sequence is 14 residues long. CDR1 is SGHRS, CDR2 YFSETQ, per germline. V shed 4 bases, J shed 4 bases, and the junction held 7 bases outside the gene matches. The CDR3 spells CASSRRDRLYEQYF. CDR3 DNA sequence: TGCGCCAGCAGCCGCCGGGACAGGCTTTACGAGCAGTACTTC.

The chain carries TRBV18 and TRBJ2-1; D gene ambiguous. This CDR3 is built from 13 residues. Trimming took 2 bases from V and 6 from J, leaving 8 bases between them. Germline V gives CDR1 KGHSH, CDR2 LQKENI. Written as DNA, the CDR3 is TGTGCCAGCTCACCAGGCCTCTCCAATGAGCAGTTCTTC. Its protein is CASSPGLSNEQFF.

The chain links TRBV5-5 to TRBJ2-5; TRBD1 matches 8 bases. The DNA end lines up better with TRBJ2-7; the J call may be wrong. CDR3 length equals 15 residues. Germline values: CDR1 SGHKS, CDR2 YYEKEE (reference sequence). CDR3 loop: CASSFGWDRPYEQYF. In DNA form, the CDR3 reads TGTGCCAGCAGCTTTGGTTGGGACAGGCCATACGAGCAGTACTTC.